A single sample is the source of the 21 T cell receptor beta chains below, sequenced in a study of T cell changes during pregnancy in multiple sclerosis. The repertoire was sequenced with immunoSEQ multiplex PCR; TCRdb's copy has only in-frame clones and lacks some. The profile shows under 35,000 clones, approximately 88% of them singletons. This sample comprised CD8+ T cells from peripheral blood mononuclear cells, obtained before pregnancy. Receptors were obtained from a female donor with multiple sclerosis, enrolled in a pregnancy study.

This chain connects TRBV9 to TRBJ1-4, with 9 bases identical to TRBD1. CDR1 is SGDLS and CDR2 is YYNGEE in the germline V gene. Trimming cost V 0 bases and J 7 bases; bases outside gene matches: 7. CDR3 length equals 16 residues. CDR3 DNA: TGTGCCAGCAGCGTAGGAGAGGGGACAGGGAGTGAAAAACTGTTTTTT. Protein sequence: CASSVGEGTGSEKLFF.

In its sample, this clone was seen once. This chain links TRBV19 with TRBJ2-1; D is unclear. The CDR3 contains 14 residues. CDR1 is LNHDA, CDR2 SQIVND, per germline (reference sequence). V was trimmed by 3 bases and J by 2 bases, leaving 8 bases between them. CDR3 protein: CASSIKSTYNEQFF. The CDR3 coding sequence is TGTGCCAGTAGTATCAAGAGTACCTACAATGAGCAGTTCTTC.

The chain is built from TRBV27 and TRBJ2-2, with a weak D call TRBD1 (6 bases). Germline CDR1 is MNHEY and CDR2 is SMNVEV (reference sequence). This CDR3 is 14 amino acids long. The V end was cut by 4 bases, the J end by 3 bases, with 9 bases between. CDR3 coding DNA: TGTGCCAGCAGTTACGGGACACACACCGGGGAGCTGTTTTTT. Encoded protein: CASSYGTHTGELFF.

This clone has a single count. The CDR3 nucleotides read TGTGCCAGCAGCTTAGCGCAGGGCTTCGAGAGCTCCTACGAGCAGTACTTC. It encodes CASSLAQGFESSYEQYF. The V call is TRBV11-1, the J call TRBJ2-7; possibly TRBD1 for D (5 bases). The germline V gene has CDR1 SGHAT and CDR2 FQDESV (reference sequence). The V and J ends lost 0 bases and 0 bases respectively, with 15 bases between them. CDR3 length equals 17 residues. The variable domain in full, completed from reference TRBV11-1 and TRBJ2-7, reads EAEVAQSPRYKITEKSQAVAFWCDPISGHATLYWYRQILGQGPELLVQFQDESVVDDSQLPKDRFSAERLKGVDSTLKIQPAELGDSAMYLCASSLAQGFESSYEQYFGPGTRLTVT.

The genes are TRBV10-2 and TRBJ1-5; 9 bases match TRBD1. In germline, CDR1 is WSHSY, CDR2 SAAADI. Trimming removed 7 bases from V and 7 bases from J; junction bases left unmatched: 5. The CDR3 sequence is 13 residues long. The CDR3 is CASTQGAGQPQHF. In nucleotides, the CDR3 is TGCGCCAGCACACAGGGGGCGGGGCAGCCCCAGCATTTT.

The chain carries TRBV9 and TRBJ2-7; 7 positions match TRBD1. The CDR3 sequence is 15 residues long. V lost 3 bases, J lost 2 bases, and 8 bases stayed unmatched. Germline V lookup: CDR1 SGDLS, CDR2 YYNGEE. CDR3 amino acids: CASSEGARPAYEQYF. The CDR3 nucleotides are TGTGCCAGCAGCGAGGGGGCACGCCCTGCCTACGAGCAGTACTTC.

The V gene is TRBV6-6, the J gene TRBJ2-7; D possibly corresponds to TRBD1 (5 bases). Germline lookup yields CDR1 MNHNY and CDR2 SVGAGI (reference sequence). The V end was cut by 2 bases, the J end by 4 bases, with 12 bases between. CDR3 length: 14 amino acids. The CDR3 is CASSYEVTVYEQYF. CDR3 coding DNA: TGTGCCAGCAGTTACGAAGTGACAGTGTACGAGCAGTACTTC.

The chain uses TRBV5-6 and TRBJ1-4; D ambiguous. CDR3 length: 14 amino acids. Germline values: CDR1 SGHDT, CDR2 YYEEEE. With 0 bases removed from V and 4 bases from J, the gap between germline ends came to 7 bases. The CDR3 sequence is CASSLGQFNEKLFF. In DNA, the CDR3 is TGTGCCAGCAGCTTGGGGCAGTTTAATGAAAAACTGTTTTTT.

The J gene is TRBJ1-2, the V gene TRBV2; 7 bases align to TRBD1. The V and J ends lost 1 base and 4 bases, in that order; junction bases with no gene match: 12. The CDR3 loop spans 17 amino acids. CDR1 and CDR2 from the germline V gene are SNHLY and FYNNEI. The CDR3 here is CASSEGEGGFLGYGYTF. DNA for the CDR3: TGTGCCAGCAGTGAAGGGGAAGGGGGCTTTTTAGGCTATGGCTACACCTTC.

The rearrangement joins TRBV6-1 to TRBJ2-3, with 12 bases aligning to TRBD2. The CDR3 has 17 residues. Losses at the gene ends were 2 bases for V and 3 bases for J; bases not matched to a gene: 6. Germline V gene sequence: CDR1 MNHNS, CDR2 SASEGT. The chain's CDR3 is CASSEKTSGGLTDTQYF. The CDR3 coding sequence is TGTGCCAGCAGTGAAAAAACTAGCGGGGGGCTGACAGATACGCAGTATTTT.

Only one count was recorded for this clone. The chain combines TRBV7-8 with TRBJ2-1; TRBD2 might be the D (6 bases). Trimming cost V 3 bases and J 2 bases, with 17 bases left between them. The CDR3 runs to 17 residues. Germline V gene sequence: CDR1 SGHVS, CDR2 FQNEAQ. The CDR3 nucleotides read TGTGCCAGCAGCTTCGAGGGGCGTAGCGGAACCTACAATGAGCAGTTCTTC. Translated: CASSFEGRSGTYNEQFF.

The sample holds a few counts of this clone. The J gene is TRBJ1-1, the V gene TRBV14, with a weak D call TRBD1 (6 bases). This CDR3 region has 15 residues. CDR1 is SGHDN and CDR2 is FVKESK in the germline V gene. The V end lost 3 bases, the J end lost 2 bases, and 13 bases lay between the germline ends. The CDR3 sequence: CASSHTGKGNTEAFF. In DNA, the CDR3 is TGTGCCAGCAGCCATACAGGGAAGGGTAACACTGAAGCTTTCTTT.

This clone was observed a few times. The V gene is TRBV10-3, the J gene TRBJ2-3, with a tentative D call TRBD2 (7 bases). CDR1 ENHRY and CDR2 SYGVKD come from the germline V gene. The V and J ends lost 0 bases and 4 bases respectively, with 11 bases between them. There are 15 residues in the CDR3. The chain's CDR3 is CAISESEGGPDTQYF. The CDR3 region has the DNA TGTGCCATCAGTGAGTCGGAGGGGGGGCCAGATACGCAGTATTTT.

This chain uses TRBV19 with TRBJ2-1, with 7 bases identical to TRBD1. CDR1 is LNHDA and CDR2 is SQIVND in the germline V gene (reference sequence). The CDR3 extends over 15 amino acids. The ends lost 5 bases at V and 4 bases at J; junction bases unmatched: 8. The CDR3, as DNA: TGTGCCAGTAGTGTTTTGGGGACAGCATACAATGAGCAGTTCTTC. Amino acids: CASSVLGTAYNEQFF.

The chain links TRBV5-6 to TRBJ2-2; 8 nucleotides match TRBD2. The CDR3 sequence is 18 residues long. After removal of 1 base from V and 6 bases from J, the junction contained 14 bases not matched to a gene. From germline, CDR1 is SGHDT and CDR2 YYEEEE. Here the CDR3 reads CASSLRFSSGFFAGELFF. CDR3 nucleotides: TGTGCCAGCAGCTTGAGATTCTCTAGCGGGTTCTTCGCCGGGGAGCTGTTTTTT.

This clone came up once. The CDR3 region is CAISESGPYDEQYF. As DNA, the CDR3 is TGTGCCATCAGTGAGTCCGGTCCTTACGACGAGCAGTACTTC. The chain has TRBV10-3 and TRBJ2-7, with D unclear. Trimming took off 0 bases at V and 5 bases at J, with 11 bases between the two ends. This CDR3 region has 14 residues. CDR1 and CDR2 (germline): ENHRY, SYGVKD.

The genes are TRBV30 and TRBJ1-2; 8 bases line up with TRBD1. Germline V lookup: CDR1 GTSNPN, CDR2 SVGIG (reference sequence). The CDR3 sequence is 14 residues long. J was trimmed by 6 bases and V by 5 bases; bases with no gene match: 11. CDR3 sequence: CAWYTGGWTDGYTF. CDR3 DNA: TGTGCCTGGTACACAGGGGGATGGACCGATGGCTACACCTTC. Supplemented by reference TRBV30 and TRBJ1-2, the full variable domain reads SQTIHQWPATLVQPVGSPLSLECTVEGTSNPNLYWYRQAAGRGLQLLFYSVGIGQISSEVPQNLSASRPQDRQFILSSKKLLLSDSGFYLCAWYTGGWTDGYTFGSGTRLTVV.

The rearrangement joins TRBV6-1 to TRBJ2-2, with D maybe TRBD1 (5 bases). Germline CDR1 and CDR2: MNHNS and SASEGT. The V gene lost 1 base and the J gene lost 1 base, with 10 bases spanning the gap. The CDR3 is 16 amino acids. Here the CDR3 reads CASSEGPDRNTGELFF. The CDR3 DNA reads TGTGCCAGCAGTGAAGGCCCCGACAGGAACACCGGGGAGCTGTTTTTT.

V and J are TRBV7-8 and TRBJ2-5; 8 bases are a match to TRBD2. Germline values: CDR1 SGHVS, CDR2 FQNEAQ. The CDR3 runs to 17 residues. The ends lost 2 bases at V and 1 base at J; junction bases unmatched: 9. The CDR3: CASSLRKSGGSQETQYF. The CDR3 DNA sequence: TGTGCCAGCAGCTTACGAAAAAGCGGGGGATCCCAAGAGACCCAGTACTTC.

The rearrangement joins TRBV19 to TRBJ1-1; 7 nucleotides agree with TRBD1. The CDR3 loop spans 14 amino acids. CDR1 and CDR2 from the germline V gene are LNHDA and SQIVND (reference sequence). V shed 5 bases, J shed 5 bases, and the junction held 8 bases outside the gene matches. The DNA for the CDR3 is TGTGCCAGTAGTCCCCGACAGGGTGAGACTGAAGCTTTCTTT. Amino acids: CASSPRQGETEAFF.

The V gene is TRBV7-6, the J gene TRBJ2-7; D perhaps matches TRBD2 (5 bases). The CDR3 totals 14 residues. Looked up from germline, CDR1 is SGHVS and CDR2 is FNYEAQ. Trimming cost V 2 bases and J 5 bases, with 13 bases left between them. The CDR3 sequence is CASSLMSEGDEQYF. The CDR3 nucleotides are TGTGCCAGCAGCTTAATGTCAGAGGGTGACGAGCAGTACTTC.